These 18 T cell receptor beta chains share one sample of origin, sequenced in a study of beta chain features in type 1 diabetes. The authors reverse transcribed all of the isolated RNA, so sequencing captured expressed TCRB transcripts. Using immunoSEQ multiplex PCR, the repertoire was profiled, and TCRdb retains in-frame clones only, with some absent. The sample has hundreds of thousands of clones, 13% to 15% seen once; the top ten hold roughly 0.028%. The sample comprised naive CD4+ T cells from blood. The receptors were sampled from a woman in her forties in good health.

This clone was observed a few times. The chain carries TRBV6-1 and TRBJ2-7, with D unresolved. Between the trimmed V and J ends, which lost 7 bases and 4 bases, there was a span of 14 bases. This CDR3 region has 13 residues. The germline gives CDR1 MNHNS, CDR2 SASEGT. The CDR3 loop reads CASTEPEVYEQYF. DNA for the CDR3: TGTGCCAGCACTGAGCCCGAGGTTTACGAGCAGTACTTC.

The V call is TRBV29-1, the J call TRBJ1-3; D possibly corresponds to TRBD1 (5 bases). CDR3 length equals 14 residues. CDR1 SQVTM and CDR2 ANQGSEA come from the germline V gene. Trimming left V 7 bases short and J 0 bases short, with 13 bases between. CDR3 loop: CSAFGGDSGNTIYF. The DNA for the CDR3 is TGCAGCGCCTTCGGGGGGGACTCTGGAAACACCATATATTTT.

The V gene is TRBV11-2, the J gene TRBJ2-3; TRBD2 matches at 11 bases. Germline CDR1 and CDR2: SGHAT and FQNNGV. This CDR3 is built from 16 residues. V lost 1 base and J lost 2; bases outside the gene matches: 2. The CDR3: CASSLGLAGTTDTQYF. As DNA, the CDR3 is TGTGCCAGCAGCTTAGGACTAGCGGGGACCACAGATACGCAGTATTTT.

V gene TRBV5-1 combines with J gene TRBJ2-1, with D uncertain. V was clipped by 5 bases and J by 0 bases, with 12 bases between them. The CDR3 loop spans 15 amino acids. The germline gives CDR1 SGHRS, CDR2 YFSETQ. The CDR3 nucleotides read TGCGCCAGCAGTTCAGACTCAAGCTCCTACAATGAGCAGTTCTTC. Translated, it gives CASSSDSSSYNEQFF.

J is TRBJ2-7 and V is TRBV7-9; 11 nucleotides match TRBD2. Looked up from germline, CDR1 is SEHNR and CDR2 is FQNEAQ (reference sequence). The CDR3 sequence is 15 residues long. The J segment lost 1 base and the V segment lost 3 bases, leaving 2 bases of the junction unmatched. CDR3 loop: CASSLTSGISYEQYF. The CDR3 nucleotides are TGTGCCAGCAGCTTGACTAGCGGGATTTCCTACGAGCAGTACTTC.

The J gene is TRBJ1-4, the V gene TRBV5-4, with 12 bases fitting TRBD1. The CDR3 totals 17 residues. J lost 7 bases, V lost 4 bases, and 11 bases had no gene match. Germline V gives CDR1 SGHNT, CDR2 YYREEE (reference sequence). The CDR3 region has the DNA TGTGCCAGCAGCCCCGGCGGGACAGGGGGCAAGGGTGAAAAACTGTTTTTT. Translation gives CASSPGGTGGKGEKLFF.

This clone was counted only a few times. This chain uses TRBV5-4 with TRBJ2-5, with 7 bases identical to TRBD2. The germline V gene has CDR1 SGHNT and CDR2 YYREEE (reference sequence). CDR3 size: 16 residues. After removal of 4 bases from V and 5 bases from J, the junction contained 14 bases not matched to a gene. CDR3 coding DNA: TGTGCCAGCAGCCCTGGTCCCCAGGTCGGGAGGGAGACCCAGTACTTC. Its protein is CASSPGPQVGRETQYF.

CDR3 amino acids: CASSLRSGGADTQYF. The CDR3, as DNA: TGTGCCAGCAGCTTAAGGAGCGGGGGAGCAGATACGCAGTATTTT. The V gene is TRBV11-2, the J gene TRBJ2-3, with 8 bases that match TRBD2. Germline CDR1 is SGHAT and CDR2 is FQNNGV. Germline trimming cut 2 bases from V and 4 bases from J; bases unmatched to any gene: 5. There are 15 residues in the CDR3. Full variable domain (rest looked up from reference TRBV11-2 and TRBJ2-3): EAGVAQSPRYKIIEKRQSVAFWCNPISGHATLYWYQQILGQGPKLLIQFQNNGVVDDSQLPKDRFSAERLKGVDSTLKIQPAKLEDSAVYLCASSLRSGGADTQYFGPGTRLTVL.

This clone was seen a handful of times. V usage is TRBV27 and J usage is TRBJ1-3, with 7 nucleotides matching TRBD1. J gave up 4 bases and V 5 bases, and 5 bases lay outside the gene matches. CDR3 length: 14 amino acids. The germline V gene has CDR1 MNHEY and CDR2 SMNVEV (reference sequence). CDR3 in DNA: TGTGCCAGCAGTCTCCAGGGACAGGGAAACACCATATATTTT. Amino acid sequence: CASSLQGQGNTIYF.

This chain uses TRBV27 with TRBJ2-1; tentative D call: TRBD2 (6 bases). CDR3 length: 15 amino acids. Germline loops: CDR1 MNHEY, CDR2 SMNVEV (reference sequence). V shed 5 bases and J shed 3 bases, with 14 bases lying between them. The CDR3 sequence: CASSGGTVFYNEQFF. The CDR3 bases are TGTGCCAGCAGTGGGGGGACGGTTTTCTACAATGAGCAGTTCTTC.

This clone was observed a handful of times. V is TRBV29-1 and J is TRBJ1-1; 7 bases align to TRBD1. The CDR3 totals 20 residues. The trim removed 2 bases at V and 3 bases at J, leaving 24 bases unmatched. Germline V lookup: CDR1 SQVTM, CDR2 ANQGSEA. The CDR3 nucleotides read TGCAGCGTTGAAAGGGTCAGGGGGTGGGACAGTGCGGCTTGGTACACTGAAGCTTTCTTT. Translated, it gives CSVERVRGWDSAAWYTEAFF.

The chain has TRBV7-9 and TRBJ2-3; tentative D call: TRBD2 (6 bases). This CDR3 contains 13 residues. Germline values: CDR1 SEHNR, CDR2 FQNEAQ (reference sequence). Trimming shortened V by 5 bases and J by 15 bases, and 21 bases separated the two germline ends. CDR3 region: CASSPSVGPERYF. CDR3 bases: TGTGCCAGCAGCCCTAGCGTCGGCCCCGAGAGATATTTT.

The rearrangement joins TRBV2 to TRBJ2-2; maybe TRBD1 (6 bases). The CDR3 length is 14 residues. Trimming left V 4 bases short and J 4 bases short, with 10 bases between. CDR1 and CDR2 from the germline V gene are SNHLY and FYNNEI. The CDR3: CASSGGPVTGELFF. CDR3 coding DNA: TGTGCCAGCAGTGGGGGGCCGGTCACCGGGGAGCTGTTTTTT. The complete variable domain, with remaining parts taken from reference TRBV2 and TRBJ2-2, reads EPEVTQTPSHQVTQMGQEVILRCVPISNHLYFYWYRQILGQKVEFLVSFYNNEISEKSEIFDDQFSVERPDGSNFTLKIRSTKLEDSAMYFCASSGGPVTGELFFGEGSRLTVL.

The J gene is TRBJ2-4, the V gene TRBV5-1; TRBD1 matches at 10 bases. V shed 3 bases, J shed 15 bases, and the junction held 12 bases outside the gene matches. Germline V lookup: CDR1 SGHRS, CDR2 YFSETQ. This CDR3 has 14 residues. The CDR3 DNA reads as TGCGCCAGCAGCTCCGGGACAGGGGCCGCAATATGGTACTTC. This codes for CASSSGTGAAIWYF.

This chain connects TRBV5-1 to TRBJ2-3; 7 bases align to TRBD1. The germline CDR1 and CDR2 sequences are SGHRS and YFSETQ. The junction had 7 bases not matched to a gene; V was cut back by 1 base and J by 5 bases. The CDR3 is made up of 15 amino acids. The CDR3: CASSLTLRTGDTQYF. The DNA of the CDR3 is TGCGCCAGCAGCTTGACCCTACGGACAGGAGATACGCAGTATTTT.

The V gene is TRBV9, the J gene TRBJ2-3, with D hard to call. The CDR3 has 13 amino acids. In germline, CDR1 is SGDLS, CDR2 YYNGEE. V was clipped by 4 bases and J by 1 base, with 7 bases between them. CDR3: CASSPLGTDTQYF. The CDR3 DNA is TGTGCCAGCAGCCCCCTAGGCACAGATACGCAGTATTTT.

This clone was detected a few times. The J gene is TRBJ1-1, the V gene TRBV11-2, with 9 bases aligning to TRBD1. There are 18 residues in the CDR3. The V gene's germline CDR1 is SGHAT and CDR2 FQNNGV. The V and J ends lost 7 bases and 4 bases, in that order; junction bases with no gene match: 19. CDR3 protein: CASTIVRDRAFGITEAFF. CDR3 bases: TGTGCCAGCACCATCGTCCGGGACAGGGCATTTGGAATCACTGAAGCTTTCTTT. Full variable domain (missing parts from reference TRBV11-2 and TRBJ1-1): EAGVAQSPRYKIIEKRQSVAFWCNPISGHATLYWYQQILGQGPKLLIQFQNNGVVDDSQLPKDRFSAERLKGVDSTLKIQPAKLEDSAVYLCASTIVRDRAFGITEAFFGQGTRLTVV.

The rearrangement links TRBV28 to TRBJ1-4; TRBD1 might be the D (6 bases). The CDR3 has 16 amino acids. The germline V and J ends were trimmed by 2 bases and 4 bases, with 14 bases remaining between them. The V gene's germline CDR1 is MDHEN and CDR2 SYDVKM. The CDR3 region is CASSLTGTGNNEKLFF. The CDR3 region has the DNA TGTGCCAGCAGTTTAACTGGCACAGGGAATAATGAAAAACTGTTTTTT.